The next 9 T cell receptor beta chains were all read from a single sample in a study of T cell changes during pregnancy in multiple sclerosis (dated by TCRdb to the late 2010s). To prepare the library, the immunoSEQ multiplex PCR assay was applied. TCRdb took over this immuneACCESS table, retaining in-frame rearrangements with V and J assigned. Such tables are incomplete; in checked studies, under half of the missing clones stem from an unresolved V gene, and the remainder is unexplained. For this sample the table gives some 97,000 clones, of which about 92% were detected only once. 1.9% of the sample is in the top ten clones. The source was peripheral blood, collected after pregnancy. The receptors were sampled from a female donor with multiple sclerosis, enrolled in a pregnancy study.

This chain connects TRBV7-2 to TRBJ1-6; no reliable D call. This CDR3 spans 15 amino acids. Trimming removed 0 bases at V and 7 bases at J, with 10 bases between. Germline-derived CDR1 and CDR2 are SGHTA and FQGNSA. The CDR3 nucleotides read TGTGCCAGCAGCTTAGCCAGGACTGCAAATTCACCCCTCCACTTT. This translates into CASSLARTANSPLHF. Combining the CDR3 with reference TRBV7-2 and TRBJ1-6 gives the whole variable domain GAGVSQSPSNKVTEKGKDVELRCDPISGHTALYWYRQSLGQGLEFLIYFQGNSAPDKSGLPSDRFSAERTGGSVSTLTIQRTQQEDSAVYLCASSLARTANSPLHFGNGTRLTVT.

The chain couples TRBV19 to TRBJ1-2; D perhaps matches TRBD1 (6 bases). With 1 base removed from V and 2 bases from J, the gap between germline ends came to 14 bases. Germline lookup yields CDR1 LNHDA and CDR2 SQIVND (reference sequence). The CDR3 consists of 16 residues. The CDR3 region is CASSIVWTAVNYGYTF. The CDR3 region has the DNA TGTGCCAGTAGTATAGTGTGGACAGCAGTAAACTATGGCTACACCTTC.

V and J are TRBV5-1 and TRBJ2-5; the match to TRBD2 covers 10 bases. V lost 5 bases and J lost 5; bases outside the gene matches: 12. Per the germline V gene, CDR1 is SGHRS and CDR2 is YFSETQ. There are 16 residues in the CDR3. The CDR3 reads CASRMGGLASRETQYF. The CDR3 DNA reads as TGCGCCAGCAGAATGGGGGGACTAGCGAGTAGGGAGACCCAGTACTTC.

Comments on this clone: This sample also contains other DNA sequences that code for the same CDR3. The chain couples TRBV5-1 to TRBJ2-7; maybe TRBD2 (5 bases). This CDR3 region has 13 residues. Germline V gene data show CDR1 as SGHRS and CDR2 as YFSETQ. The germline V and J ends were trimmed by 4 bases and 3 bases, with 11 bases remaining between them. CDR3 protein: CASSPSGDYEQYF. The CDR3, as DNA: TGCGCCAGCAGCCCCTCCGGGGACTACGAGCAGTACTTC.

This clone was observed once. The chain's CDR3 is CAWSVGTGYEQYF. CDR3 coding DNA: TGTGCCTGGAGTGTAGGGACAGGGTACGAGCAGTACTTC. The rearrangement joins TRBV30 to TRBJ2-7; 9 nucleotides match TRBD1. V was pared by 0 bases and J by 4 bases, with 1 base of the junction left unmatched. The CDR3 contains 13 residues. Germline loops: CDR1 GTSNPN, CDR2 SVGIG (reference sequence). The full variable domain, its missing parts supplied by reference TRBV30 and TRBJ2-7, is SQTIHQWPATLVQPVGSPLSLECTVEGTSNPNLYWYRQAAGRGLQLLFYSVGIGQISSEVPQNLSASRPQDRQFILSSKKLLLSDSGFYLCAWSVGTGYEQYFGPGTRLTVT.

The chain employs TRBV7-9 and TRBJ2-5, with a tentative D call TRBD2 (5 bases). The CDR3 extends over 16 amino acids. The germline V gene encodes CDR1 SEHNR and CDR2 FQNEAQ (reference sequence). The V gene lost 5 bases and the J gene lost 5 bases, with 21 bases spanning the gap. The CDR3 is CASSVTTATGGETQYF. The DNA for the CDR3 is TGTGCCAGCAGCGTCACAACAGCAACGGGCGGGGAGACCCAGTACTTC.

The sample holds many counts of this clone. The chain is built from TRBV10-3 and TRBJ2-3, with 9 bases matching TRBD1. V was pared by 10 bases and J by 0 bases, with 5 bases of the junction left unmatched. Germline assignment: CDR1 ENHRY and CDR2 SYGVKD. The CDR3 is 14 amino acids. The CDR3: CATVGTGSTDTQYF. For the CDR3, the DNA is TGTGCCACCGTGGGGACAGGGAGCACAGATACGCAGTATTTT.

This clone was counted a few times. In DNA, the CDR3 is TGTGCCAGCAGCTTAGATACCTACGAGCAGTACTTC. It encodes CASSLDTYEQYF. V gene TRBV11-3 combines with J gene TRBJ2-7; D is unresolved. Looked up from germline, CDR1 is SGHNT and CDR2 is YENEEA. The CDR3 is 12 residues long. Trimming took off 0 bases at V and 2 bases at J, with 2 bases between the two ends.

V and J are TRBV21-1 and TRBJ1-6. TRBV21-1 is a pseudogene segment. The CDR3 contains 15 residues. The CDR3 sequence is CASSKARYYNSPLHF. CDR3 DNA: TGTGCCAGCAGCAAAGCCCGCTACTATAATTCACCCCTCCACTTT.